The clone carrying this TCR beta chain was counted only a few times. These data belong to a study of blood T cell repertoires in COVID-19. Study-level background: The United States, Italy and Spain provided the acute and convalescent COVID-19 samples. Sources were T cells, B-cell-depleted T cells, or PBMCs; the material itself was cDNA or gDNA.

The authors' processing: Amplification of reference gene primers provided the estimated nucleated cell counts. Profiled with immunoSEQ multiplex PCR; TCRdb holds only in-frame clones, not every one. From that table come the V and J calls and clone size; the DNA was used to work out D and trimming. The sample has around 130,000 clones; roughly four fifths are singletons. Germline V gene sequence: CDR1 SEHNR, CDR2 FQNEAQ (reference sequence). The CDR3 runs 17 residues. Trimming took 3 bases from V and 11 from J; bases not matched to a gene: 13. This sequence joins TRBV7-9 and TRBJ1-6; 10 nucleotides match TRBD1. Sequences were obtained from peripheral blood. This sequence originates from a human donor in a cohort sampled during active COVID-19. DNA for the CDR3: TGTGCCAGCAGCTTTTTGTCGACAGGGGGCTACGCGGCACCCCTCCACTTT. Translating it yields CASSFLSTGGYAAPLHF.